This TCR beta chain is from a study of T cell responses to AZD1222 COVID-19 vaccine. The germline V gene encodes CDR1 SNHLY and CDR2 FYNNEI. Trimming removed 4 bases from V and 5 bases from J; junction bases left unmatched: 10. This CDR3 comprises 16 residues. Measured with immunoSEQ multiplex PCR; TCRdb has only the in-frame clones, and not every one. The sample records roughly 120,000 clones, around 84% being singletons. Overall study findings and caveats: After two AZD1222 doses, spike-specific TCR breadth and depth rose versus day 0. Baseline seropositives among AZD1222 recipients totaled only five to seven. Nearly half of the spike-specific TCRs reportedly recognize variant regions that carry no mutations.

As concerns this clone: Its antigen remains unknown.

The source of this sequence is an adult who received the AZD1222 COVID-19 vaccine. The sample in question was peripheral blood, obtained 28 days after the second AZD1222 dose. The chain uses TRBV2 and TRBJ1-5, with TRBD1 matching 8 bases. CDR3 loop: CASSGRTGTYYQPQHF. As DNA, the CDR3 is TGTGCCAGCAGTGGACGGACAGGGACATACTATCAGCCCCAGCATTTT.